The source of this TCR beta chain is a study of regulatory T cells in long-lasting Graves disease. Overall study findings and caveats: The study found TRBV28, TRBJ1-2 and TRBJ2-5 favored in persistent disease.

Noted time point: newly diagnosed GD, antithyroid drugs for less than 3 months. From PBMCs, RNA was extracted and then used to make the TCR library. For this clonotype: What it binds is unknown.

Arm-PCR of CDR3 regions and iRepertoire HTBI primers were used to build TCR beta libraries. TCRdb ran MiXCR on the multiplex PCR reads and lists one entry per CDR3 protein. This table has 200,000 to 250,000 distinct CDR3 sequences, roughly a fifth appearing once. The CDR3 is 15 amino acids. CDR1 is ENHRY, CDR2 SYGVKD, per germline. Germline trimming cut 2 bases from V and 5 bases from J; bases unmatched to any gene: 5. This chain uses TRBV10-3 with TRBJ1-5, with 8 bases fitting TRBD1. This specimen was peripheral blood mononuclear cells (PBMCs), taken at new diagnosis, from a patient treated with antithyroid drugs. The TCR was taken from a female donor with Graves disease. The CDR3 protein is CAISERQGSHQPQHF. The CDR3 DNA reads TGTGCCATCAGTGAGCGACAGGGGAGCCATCAGCCCCAGCATTTT.